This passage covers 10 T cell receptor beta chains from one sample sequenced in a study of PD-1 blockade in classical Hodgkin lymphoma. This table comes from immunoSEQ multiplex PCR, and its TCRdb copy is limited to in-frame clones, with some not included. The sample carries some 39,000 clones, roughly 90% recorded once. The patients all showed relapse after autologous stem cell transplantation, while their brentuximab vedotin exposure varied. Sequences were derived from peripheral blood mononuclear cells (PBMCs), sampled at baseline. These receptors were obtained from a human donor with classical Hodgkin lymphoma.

CDR3 sequence reads: CASSQGASGYEQYF. The CDR3 DNA sequence: TGCGCCAGCAGCCAGGGGGCTAGCGGCTACGAGCAGTACTTC. The rearrangement links TRBV5-1 to TRBJ2-7; a possible D gene is TRBD1 (8 bases). Germline V lookup: CDR1 SGHRS, CDR2 YFSETQ. The V end was cut by 4 bases, the J end by 3 bases, with 14 bases between. This CDR3 is built from 14 residues.

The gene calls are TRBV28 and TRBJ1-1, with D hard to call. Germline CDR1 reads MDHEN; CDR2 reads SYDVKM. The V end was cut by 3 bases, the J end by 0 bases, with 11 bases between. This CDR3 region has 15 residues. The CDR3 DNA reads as TGTGCCAGCAGTTTTGGAGGGAACATGAACACTGAAGCTTTCTTT. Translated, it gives CASSFGGNMNTEAFF.

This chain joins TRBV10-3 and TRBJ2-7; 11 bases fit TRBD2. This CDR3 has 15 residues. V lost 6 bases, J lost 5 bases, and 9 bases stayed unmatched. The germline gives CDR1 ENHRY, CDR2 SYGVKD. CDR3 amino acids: CAIRSTSGSIDEQYF. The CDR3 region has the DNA TGTGCCATCAGAAGTACTAGCGGGAGTATCGACGAGCAGTACTTC.

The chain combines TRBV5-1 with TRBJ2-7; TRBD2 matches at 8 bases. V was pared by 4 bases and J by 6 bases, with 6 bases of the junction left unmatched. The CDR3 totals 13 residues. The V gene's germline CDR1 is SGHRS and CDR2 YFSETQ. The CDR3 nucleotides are TGCGCCAGCAGCGGTCTCGCGGGGGGCGAGCAGTACTTC. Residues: CASSGLAGGEQYF.

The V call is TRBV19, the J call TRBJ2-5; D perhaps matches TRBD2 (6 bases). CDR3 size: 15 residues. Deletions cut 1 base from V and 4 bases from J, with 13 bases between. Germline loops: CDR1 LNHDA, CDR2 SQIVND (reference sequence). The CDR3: CASSIGGWRGETQYF. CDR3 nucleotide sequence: TGTGCCAGTAGTATAGGAGGGTGGCGGGGAGAGACCCAGTACTTC.

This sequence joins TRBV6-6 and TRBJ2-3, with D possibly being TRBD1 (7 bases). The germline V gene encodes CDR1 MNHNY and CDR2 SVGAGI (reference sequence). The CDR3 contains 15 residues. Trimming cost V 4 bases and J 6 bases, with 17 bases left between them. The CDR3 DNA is TGTGCCAGCAGTTCGCAGGGGGGTGTATCCGATACGCAGTATTTT. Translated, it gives CASSSQGGVSDTQYF.

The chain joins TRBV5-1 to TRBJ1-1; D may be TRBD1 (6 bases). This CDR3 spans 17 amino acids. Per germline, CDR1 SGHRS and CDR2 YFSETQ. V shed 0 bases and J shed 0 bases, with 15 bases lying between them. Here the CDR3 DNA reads TGCGCCAGCAGCTTGGCTAGTGGGGGCACAATGAACACTGAAGCTTTCTTT. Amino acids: CASSLASGGTMNTEAFF. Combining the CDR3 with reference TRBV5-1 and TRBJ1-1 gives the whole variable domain KAGVTQTPRYLIKTRGQQVTLSCSPISGHRSVSWYQQTPGQGLQFLFEYFSETQRNKGNFPGRFSGRQFSNSRSEMNVSTLELGDSALYLCASSLASGGTMNTEAFFGQGTRLTVV.

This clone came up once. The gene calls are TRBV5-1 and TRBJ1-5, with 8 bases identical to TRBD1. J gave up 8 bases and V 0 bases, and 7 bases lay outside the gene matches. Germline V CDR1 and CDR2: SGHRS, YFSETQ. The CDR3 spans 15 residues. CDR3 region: CASSLAGTGVEPQHF. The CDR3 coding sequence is TGCGCCAGCAGCTTGGCCGGGACAGGAGTGGAGCCCCAGCATTTT.

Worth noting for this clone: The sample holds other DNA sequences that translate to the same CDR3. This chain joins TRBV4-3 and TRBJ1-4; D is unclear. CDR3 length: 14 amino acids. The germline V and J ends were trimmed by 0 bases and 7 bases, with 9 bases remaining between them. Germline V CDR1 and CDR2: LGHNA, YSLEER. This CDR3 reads CASSQDSVGEKLFF. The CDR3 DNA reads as TGCGCCAGCAGCCAAGATTCGGTGGGTGAAAAACTGTTTTTT.

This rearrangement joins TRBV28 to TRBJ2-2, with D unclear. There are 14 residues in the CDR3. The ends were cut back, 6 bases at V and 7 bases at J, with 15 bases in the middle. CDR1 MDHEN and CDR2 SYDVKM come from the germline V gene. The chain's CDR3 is CASSPLEPFGELFF. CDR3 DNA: TGTGCCAGCAGCCCCCTAGAGCCTTTCGGGGAGCTGTTTTTT.